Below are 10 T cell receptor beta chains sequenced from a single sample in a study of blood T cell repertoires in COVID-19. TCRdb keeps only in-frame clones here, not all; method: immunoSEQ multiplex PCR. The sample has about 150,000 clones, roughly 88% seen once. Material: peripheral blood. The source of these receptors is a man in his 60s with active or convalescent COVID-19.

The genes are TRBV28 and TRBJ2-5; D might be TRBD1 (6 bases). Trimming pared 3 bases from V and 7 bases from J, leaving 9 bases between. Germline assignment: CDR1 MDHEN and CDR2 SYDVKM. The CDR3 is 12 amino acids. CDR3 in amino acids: CASSLTRGTQYF. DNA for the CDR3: TGTGCCAGCAGTTTGACCAGGGGGACCCAGTACTTC.

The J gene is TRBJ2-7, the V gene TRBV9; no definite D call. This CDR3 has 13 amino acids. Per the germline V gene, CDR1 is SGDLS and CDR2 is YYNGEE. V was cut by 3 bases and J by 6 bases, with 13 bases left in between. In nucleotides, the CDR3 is TGTGCCAGCAGCGCCGGGTCGATGGCCGAGCAGTACTTC. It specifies CASSAGSMAEQYF.

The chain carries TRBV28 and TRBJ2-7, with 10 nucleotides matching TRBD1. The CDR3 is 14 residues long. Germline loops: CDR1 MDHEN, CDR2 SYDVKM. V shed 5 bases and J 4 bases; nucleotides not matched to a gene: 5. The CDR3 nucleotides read TGTGCCAGCAGTCAGGGACAGGGGAGGTACGAGCAGTACTTC. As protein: CASSQGQGRYEQYF.

Here the CDR3 reads CASSDVRGTGNTIYF. As DNA, the CDR3 is TGTGCCAGCAGTGACGTGCGAGGGACTGGAAACACCATATATTTT. The chain has TRBV25-1 and TRBJ1-3; no clear D. Trimming removed 3 bases from V and 2 bases from J, with 11 bases in between. The CDR3 contains 15 residues. The germline gives CDR1 MGHDK, CDR2 SYGVNS.

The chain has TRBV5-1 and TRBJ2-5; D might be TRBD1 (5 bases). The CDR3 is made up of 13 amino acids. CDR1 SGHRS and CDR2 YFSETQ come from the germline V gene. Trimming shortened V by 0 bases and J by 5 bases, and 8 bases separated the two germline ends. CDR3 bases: TGCGCCAGCAGCTTGGCAGGGCCGGAGACCCAGTACTTC. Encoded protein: CASSLAGPETQYF.

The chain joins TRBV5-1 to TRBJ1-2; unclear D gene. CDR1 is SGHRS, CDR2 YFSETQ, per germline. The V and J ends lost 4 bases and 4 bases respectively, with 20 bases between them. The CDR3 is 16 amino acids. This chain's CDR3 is CASSPFDIQTGYGYTF. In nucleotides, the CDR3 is TGCGCCAGCAGCCCATTTGACATCCAAACCGGCTATGGCTACACCTTC.

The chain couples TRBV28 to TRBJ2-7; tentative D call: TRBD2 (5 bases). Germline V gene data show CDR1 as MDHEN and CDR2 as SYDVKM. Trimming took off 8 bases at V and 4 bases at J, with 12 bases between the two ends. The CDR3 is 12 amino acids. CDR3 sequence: CASGSVAYEQYF. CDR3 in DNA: TGTGCCAGCGGGAGTGTGGCATACGAGCAGTACTTC.

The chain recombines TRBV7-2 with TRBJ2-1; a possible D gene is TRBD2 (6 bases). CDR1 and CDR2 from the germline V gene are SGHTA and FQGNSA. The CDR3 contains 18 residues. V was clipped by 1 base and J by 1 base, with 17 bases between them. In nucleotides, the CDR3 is TGTGCCAGCAGCTTAGGACTAGGGCGGGATAGGTCCTACAATGAGCAGTTCTTC. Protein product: CASSLGLGRDRSYNEQFF.

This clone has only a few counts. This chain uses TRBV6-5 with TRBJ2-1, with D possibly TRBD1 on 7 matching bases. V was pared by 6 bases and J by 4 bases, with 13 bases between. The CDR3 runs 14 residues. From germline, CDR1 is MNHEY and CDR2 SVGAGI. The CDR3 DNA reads TGTGCCAGCAGGGGCAGGGGGAGGTACAATGAGCAGTTCTTC. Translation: CASRGRGRYNEQFF.

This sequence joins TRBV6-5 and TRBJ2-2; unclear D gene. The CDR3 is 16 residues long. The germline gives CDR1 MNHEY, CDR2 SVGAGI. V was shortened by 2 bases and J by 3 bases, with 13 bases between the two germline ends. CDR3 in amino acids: CASSYTTLRDTGELFF. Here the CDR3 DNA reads TGTGCCAGCAGTTACACCACCCTCCGGGACACCGGGGAGCTGTTTTTT.